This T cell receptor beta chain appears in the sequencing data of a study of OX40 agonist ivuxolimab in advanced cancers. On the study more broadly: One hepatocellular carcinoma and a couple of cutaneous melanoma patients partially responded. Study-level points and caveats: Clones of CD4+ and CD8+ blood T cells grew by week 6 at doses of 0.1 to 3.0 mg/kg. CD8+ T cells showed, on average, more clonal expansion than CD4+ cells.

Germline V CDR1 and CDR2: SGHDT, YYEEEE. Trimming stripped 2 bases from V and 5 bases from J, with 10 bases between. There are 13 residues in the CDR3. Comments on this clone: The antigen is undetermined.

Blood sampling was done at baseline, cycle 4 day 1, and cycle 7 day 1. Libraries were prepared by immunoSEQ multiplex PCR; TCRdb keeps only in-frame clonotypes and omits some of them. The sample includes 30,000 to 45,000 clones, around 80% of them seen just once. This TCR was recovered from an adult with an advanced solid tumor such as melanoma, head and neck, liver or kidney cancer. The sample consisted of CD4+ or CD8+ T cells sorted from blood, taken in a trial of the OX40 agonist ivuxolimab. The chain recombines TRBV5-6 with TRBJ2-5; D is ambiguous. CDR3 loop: CASSLWQYETQYF. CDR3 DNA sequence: TGTGCCAGCAGCTTATGGCAGTACGAGACCCAGTACTTC.